This T cell receptor (beta chain) was sequenced during a study of T cell repertoires in cytomegalovirus infection. Study context: Public TCR beta signature analysis indicated the presence of both CMV infection and matching HLA type. Study outcomes and limitations: HLA-C-restricted, CMV-specific TCR beta clonotypes were dominant ex vivo.

TCRdb used MiXCR to reprocess the reads, holding one entry per CDR3 protein. The profile covers hundreds of thousands of distinct CDR3 sequences, with about 24% appearing a single time and 8% taken by the ten largest. The V and J ends lost 9 bases and 0 bases, in that order; junction bases with no gene match: 10. From germline, CDR1 is LNHNV and CDR2 YYDKDF (reference sequence). There are 15 residues in the CDR3. This clonotype was seen only a few times. Its matching antigen is unknown. Sequenced material: CD8+ T cells from PBMCs. V and J are TRBV15 and TRBJ1-2, with 7 bases identical to TRBD1. This clonotype was sampled from a human donor in good health (CMV status not recorded). Some clones in this sample may be carry-over from other donors' samples. CDR3 protein: CATRSDRAANYGYTF. CDR3 bases: TGTGCCACTAGGAGCGACAGGGCCGCTAACTATGGCTACACCTTC.